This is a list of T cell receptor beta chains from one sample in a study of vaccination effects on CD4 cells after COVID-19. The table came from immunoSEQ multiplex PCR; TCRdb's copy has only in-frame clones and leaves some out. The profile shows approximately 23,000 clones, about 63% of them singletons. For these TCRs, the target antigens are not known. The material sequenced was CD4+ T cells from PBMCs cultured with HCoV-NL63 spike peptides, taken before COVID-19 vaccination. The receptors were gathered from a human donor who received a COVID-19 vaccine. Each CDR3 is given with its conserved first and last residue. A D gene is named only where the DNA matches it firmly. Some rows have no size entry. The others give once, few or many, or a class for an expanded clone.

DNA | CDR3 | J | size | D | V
TGTGCCAGTAGTTCCGGGACAGGGGTCACCGGGGAGCTGTTTTTT | CASSSGTGVTGELFF | TRBJ2-2 | few | TRBD1 | TRBV19
TGTGCCAGCAGCTCGAGAGAGGGGCGAGGAGGGACCCAGTACTTC | CASSSREGRGGTQYF | TRBJ2-5 | medium-sized | . | TRBV9
TGTGCCAGCAGTCTTCTCGAGAACACTGAAGCTTTCTTT | CASSLLENTEAFF | TRBJ1-1 | once | . | TRBV12-3/TRBV12-4
TGTGCCAGCAGTTTCGTCGGCGGACGGGAAAAACTGTTTTTT | CASSFVGGREKLFF | TRBJ1-4 | few | . | TRBV28
TGCGCCAGCAGCGAAAGCGGACTAGATCGAAATACGCAGTATTTT | CASSESGLDRNTQYF | TRBJ2-3 | . | TRBD2 | TRBV4-1
TGTGCCAGCAGTGACAGCGGGGGGGCCGAAGATACGCAGTATTTT | CASSDSGGAEDTQYF | TRBJ2-3 | . | TRBD2 | TRBV6-1
TGTGCCAGCAGTGACGGCACTTACTCGAATGAGCAGTTCTTC | CASSDGTYSNEQFF | TRBJ2-1 | once | . | TRBV6-1
TGTGCCAGCAGCCCGAATGTTGGGGATCAGCCCCAGCATTTT | CASSPNVGDQPQHF | TRBJ1-5 | . | . | TRBV11-2
TGTGCCAGCAGTTCCACTGGATCTGAAGCTTTCTTT | CASSSTGSEAFF | TRBJ1-1 | few | . | TRBV5-4
TGTGCCAGCCATACAACAGGGAGGGGCTCCTACGAGCAGTACTTC | CASHTTGRGSYEQYF | TRBJ2-7 | . | . | TRBV18
TGTGCCAGTAGTATCCCGAAATCTAGCGGGAGATACCGACGCAATGAGCAGTTCTTC | CASSIPKSSGRYRRNEQFF | TRBJ2-1 | . | TRBD2 | TRBV19
TGTGCCAGCAGTGTCGCAGGGGAAGTGGCCGGGGAGCTGTTTTTT | CASSVAGEVAGELFF | TRBJ2-2 | few | . | TRBV6-4
TGTGCCAGCAGTGAAAGCACTAGCGGAAGCACAGATACGCAGTATTTT | CASSESTSGSTDTQYF | TRBJ2-3 | few | TRBD2 | TRBV6-1
TGTGCCAGCAGCTACCCCGACAGGGATTCTAACTATGGCTACACCTTC | CASSYPDRDSNYGYTF | TRBJ1-2 | . | TRBD1 | TRBV7-9
TGCACCAGCAGCCCCGTCGGGGGTAGCGGGGGGGCGGCGGAGACCCAGTACTTC | CTSSPVGGSGGAAETQYF | TRBJ2-5 | . | . | TRBV1
TGTGCCAGCAGCCCGGACCATAATTCACCCCTCCACTTT | CASSPDHNSPLHF | TRBJ1-6 | few | . | TRBV4-2
TGTGCCAGCAGAACCGGGACAGGCCGGGAGACCCAGTACTTC | CASRTGTGRETQYF | TRBJ2-5 | . | TRBD1 | TRBV5-4
TGTGCCAGCAGCGGAATGCCGGAGACCCAGTACTTC | CASSGMPETQYF | TRBJ2-5 | medium-sized | . | TRBV9
TGTGCCAGCAGCTTGGTGGGTTTCAGCCCCCAGCATTTT | CASSLVGFSPQHF | TRBJ1-5 | . | . | TRBV5-6
TGTGCTAGTGGTTTGTTTGACCTAGCGGGAGGGGGTCAAGAGACCCAGTACTTC | CASGLFDLAGGGQETQYF | TRBJ2-5 | . | TRBD2 | TRBV12-5